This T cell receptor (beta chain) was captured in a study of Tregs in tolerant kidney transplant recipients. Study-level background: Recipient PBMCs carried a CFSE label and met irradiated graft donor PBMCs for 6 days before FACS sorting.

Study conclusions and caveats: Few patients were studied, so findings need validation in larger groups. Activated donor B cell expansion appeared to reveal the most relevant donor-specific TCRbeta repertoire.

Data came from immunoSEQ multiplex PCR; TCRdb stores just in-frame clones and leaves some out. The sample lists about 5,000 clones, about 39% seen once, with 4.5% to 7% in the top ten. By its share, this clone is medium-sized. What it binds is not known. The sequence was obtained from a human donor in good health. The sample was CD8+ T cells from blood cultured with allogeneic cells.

CDR3 bases: TGTGCCAGCAGCTTAACGGGGGGCAGCGCAGATACGCAGTATTTT. Translated: CASSLTGGSADTQYF. V gene TRBV7-3 combines with J gene TRBJ2-3; D is perhaps TRBD1 or TRBD2 (6 bases each). The CDR3 extends over 15 amino acids. Germline V gives CDR1 SGHTA, CDR2 FQGTGA. V lost 0 bases and J lost 4, with 11 bases in between.